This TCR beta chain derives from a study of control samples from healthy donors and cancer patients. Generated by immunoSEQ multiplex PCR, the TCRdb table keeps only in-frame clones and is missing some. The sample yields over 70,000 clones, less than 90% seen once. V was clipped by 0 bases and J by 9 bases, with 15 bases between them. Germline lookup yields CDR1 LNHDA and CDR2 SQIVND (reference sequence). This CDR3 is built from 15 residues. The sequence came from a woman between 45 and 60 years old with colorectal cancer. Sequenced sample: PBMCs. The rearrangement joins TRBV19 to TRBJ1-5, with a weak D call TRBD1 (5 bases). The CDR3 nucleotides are TGTGCCAGTAGTATAGAGGGTAGGGACGGTCCGCCCCAGCATTTT. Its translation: CASSIEGRDGPPQHF.